This entry lists 28 T cell receptor beta chains sequenced from one sample in a study of T cells after posttransplantation cyclophosphamide. TCRdb's copy holds only in-frame clones and misses some; the assay was immunoSEQ multiplex PCR. This sample shows roughly 8,000 clones and no singletons; about 5.5% rests with the ten largest. Treatment was busulfan-fludarabine conditioning, a marrow graft, and cyclophosphamide on days +3 and +4. The sequenced sample was PBMCs, obtained after allogeneic stem cell transplant with posttransplant cyclophosphamide. The origin of the receptors is a male patient in his late teens or twenties who received an allogeneic stem cell transplant from an unrelated donor, was CMV-positive, and had acute and chronic GVHD. A subset of T cells may come from the graft donor.

This clone was seen ten or more times. This chain connects TRBV19 to TRBJ1-2, with D perhaps TRBD1 (6 bases). Between the trimmed V and J ends, which lost 10 bases and 4 bases, there was a span of 19 bases. Germline assignment: CDR1 LNHDA and CDR2 SQIVND (reference sequence). This CDR3 comprises 14 residues. Here the CDR3 DNA reads TGTGCCACCCGAGGGGGACCCTTGAGCTATGGCTACACCTTC. Protein product: CATRGGPLSYGYTF.

In this sample, this clone turned up many times. V usage is TRBV30 and J usage is TRBJ1-5; 9 nucleotides align to TRBD1. The CDR3 has 17 amino acids. Unmatched junction bases numbered 9, after V lost 3 bases and J lost 0 bases. Germline CDR1 GTSNPN, CDR2 SVGIG (reference sequence). CDR3 sequence: CAWSRGQGQYSNQPQHF. In DNA form, the CDR3 reads TGTGCCTGGAGCAGGGGACAGGGCCAATATAGCAATCAGCCCCAGCATTTT.

This clone was recorded at least ten times. The gene calls are TRBV7-9 and TRBJ1-1; a possible D gene is TRBD1 (5 bases). V lost 1 base and J lost 0, with 6 bases in between. The CDR3 contains 14 residues. Looked up from germline, CDR1 is SEHNR and CDR2 is FQNEAQ (reference sequence). The CDR3 DNA sequence: TGTGCCAGCAGCTTAGTCAGGGTGAACACTGAAGCTTTCTTT. Its translation is CASSLVRVNTEAFF. The complete variable domain, with remaining parts taken from reference TRBV7-9 and TRBJ1-1, reads DTGVSQNPRHKITKRGQNVTFRCDPISEHNRLYWYRQTLGQGPEFLTYFQNEAQLEKSRLLSDRFSAERPKGSFSTLEIQRTEQGDSAMYLCASSLVRVNTEAFFGQGTRLTVV.

This clone is categorized as medium-sized. The genes are TRBV6-6 and TRBJ1-1; D might be TRBD1 (5 bases). This CDR3 has 15 residues. The ends were cut back, 0 bases at V and 1 base at J, with 9 bases in the middle. The germline V gene encodes CDR1 MNHNY and CDR2 SVGAGI (reference sequence). CDR3 sequence reads: CASSYSIGGNTEAFF. The DNA of the CDR3 is TGTGCCAGCAGTTACTCGATCGGGGGGAACACTGAAGCTTTCTTT.

This clone was recorded many times. CDR3 region: CASSPKDLGSGVYNEQFF. CDR3 nucleotides: TGCGCCAGCAGCCCGAAGGACTTGGGGAGCGGGGTGTACAATGAGCAGTTCTTC. The V gene is TRBV4-1, the J gene TRBJ2-1, with TRBD2 matching over 7 bases. The CDR3 is 18 amino acids. V lost 4 bases to trimming and J lost 4 bases; unmatched junction nucleotides: 16. The germline V gene has CDR1 MGHRA and CDR2 YSYEKL.

In this sample, this clone turned up many times. The genes are TRBV19 and TRBJ1-1; the D is unclear. The CDR3 totals 14 residues. Germline V gene lookup returns CDR1 LNHDA and CDR2 SQIVND (reference sequence). V was cut by 5 bases and J by 0 bases, with 10 bases left in between. CDR3 loop: CASSPTVMNTEAFF. The DNA of the CDR3 is TGTGCCAGTAGTCCCACGGTCATGAACACTGAAGCTTTCTTT.

This clone rates as medium-sized (0.01 to 0.1%). The genes are TRBV5-1 and TRBJ2-6; D possibly corresponds to TRBD2 (5 bases). This CDR3 comprises 13 residues. Germline V gene sequence: CDR1 SGHRS, CDR2 YFSETQ. Deletions cut 5 bases from V and 4 bases from J, with 7 bases between. The CDR3, as DNA: TGCGCCAGCAGAGGAGGAGGGGCCAACGTCCTGACTTTC. Translated: CASRGGGANVLTF.

This clone was observed at least ten times. This chain connects TRBV2 to TRBJ1-1, with D perhaps matching TRBD1 (5 bases). The CDR3 runs to 16 residues. Trimming cost V 2 bases and J 3 bases, with 16 bases left between them. Germline CDR1 SNHLY, CDR2 FYNNEI. CDR3 sequence reads: CASSERGPGVYTEAFF. The CDR3 bases are TGTGCCAGCAGTGAAAGGGGCCCGGGAGTTTACACTGAAGCTTTCTTT. The full variable domain, its missing parts supplied by reference TRBV2 and TRBJ1-1, is EPEVTQTPSHQVTQMGQEVILRCVPISNHLYFYWYRQILGQKVEFLVSFYNNEISEKSEIFDDQFSVERPDGSNFTLKIRSTKLEDSAMYFCASSERGPGVYTEAFFGQGTRLTVV.

This clone was seen repeatedly, ten times or more. This rearrangement joins TRBV5-1 to TRBJ2-3, with no clear D. Germline loops: CDR1 SGHRS, CDR2 YFSETQ. This CDR3 contains 13 residues. Trimming took off 7 bases at V and 4 bases at J, with 13 bases between the two ends. The CDR3 DNA sequence: TGCGCCAGCCAGACTGCTGGCGCAGATACGCAGTATTTT. It encodes CASQTAGADTQYF.

In this sample, this clone turned up many times. Germline is not matched at one junction end, which may reflect a read error. J is TRBJ1-1 and V is TRBV7-2; D gene uncertain. From germline, CDR1 is SGHTA and CDR2 FQGNSA. The CDR3 sequence is 12 residues long. CDR3 coding DNA: TGTGCCAGCAGCTTCCAGAACGCTGAAGCTTTCTTT. Translating gives CASSFQNAEAFF.

This clone has a count of ten or more. The chain couples TRBV4-1 to TRBJ1-4; TRBD1 matches at 7 bases. CDR1 is MGHRA, CDR2 YSYEKL, per germline. The J segment lost 4 bases and the V segment lost 2 bases, leaving 4 bases of the junction unmatched. The CDR3 runs 15 residues. CDR3 in amino acids: CASSQPDRDNEKLFF. CDR3 DNA: TGCGCCAGCAGCCAACCAGACAGGGATAATGAAAAACTGTTTTTT.

The sample holds many counts of this clone. The genes are TRBV4-2 and TRBJ1-5; TRBD1 matches 8 bases. CDR1 and CDR2 from the germline V gene are LGHNA and YNFKEQ. With 1 base clipped from V and 2 bases from J, the junction kept 4 bases outside the gene matches. CDR3 length: 16 residues. In nucleotides, the CDR3 is TGTGCCAGCAGCCAAGGGACAGGGTTGGGCAATCAGCCCCAGCATTTT. Its protein is CASSQGTGLGNQPQHF.

This clone was seen many times. The V and J genes are TRBV4-2 and TRBJ1-4; TRBD1 aligns across 7 bases. With V trimmed by 1 base and J by 8 bases, 10 bases remained unmatched. The CDR3 runs 16 residues. Germline V gives CDR1 LGHNA, CDR2 YNFKEQ. As DNA, the CDR3 is TGTGCCAGCAGCCAAGTAGCGAAGGGGGCGAGCGAAAAACTGTTTTTT. This gives the protein CASSQVAKGASEKLFF.

This clone was seen ten or more times. The chain combines TRBV5-6 with TRBJ1-2; 11 bases are a match to TRBD1. CDR3 length: 14 amino acids. The germline CDR1 and CDR2 sequences are SGHDT and YYEEEE. V shed 4 bases and J 3 bases; nucleotides not matched to a gene: 2. The DNA of the CDR3 is TGTGCCAGCAGCACGGACAGGGGGCACTATGGCTACACCTTC. Translating it yields CASSTDRGHYGYTF. Full variable domain (rest looked up from reference TRBV5-6 and TRBJ1-2): DAGVTQSPTHLIKTRGQQVTLRCSPKSGHDTVSWYQQALGQGPQFIFQYYEEEERQRGNFPDRFSGHQFPNYSSELNVNALLLGDSALYLCASSTDRGHYGYTFGSGTRLTVV.

At least ten counts were recorded for this clone. This chain links TRBV10-3 with TRBJ2-5, with 12 bases matching TRBD2. Gene TRBJ2-7 matches the end of the DNA better, so the J call may be wrong. The CDR3 is 14 residues long. CDR1 and CDR2 from the germline V gene are ENHRY and SYGVKD. In nucleotides, the CDR3 is TGTGCCATCAAAGGACTAGCGGGGACCTACGAGCAGTACTTC. Protein product: CAIKGLAGTYEQYF.

This clone was picked up many times. J is TRBJ2-5 and V is TRBV5-4, with D perhaps matching TRBD2 (6 bases). The CDR3 has 15 amino acids. Germline V gene lookup returns CDR1 SGHNT and CDR2 YYREEE (reference sequence). Trimming cost V 5 bases and J 5 bases, with 19 bases left between them. CDR3 coding DNA: TGTGCCAGCAGTATGACACCAAAACGGGGGGAGACCCAGTACTTC. Encoded protein: CASSMTPKRGETQYF.

In this sample, this clone turned up many times. This sequence joins TRBV5-1 and TRBJ1-2; a weak D match, TRBD1 (6 bases). Between the trimmed V and J ends, which lost 4 bases and 1 base, there was a span of 20 bases. This CDR3 is 17 amino acids long. Germline V gene sequence: CDR1 SGHRS, CDR2 YFSETQ. The CDR3 region has the DNA TGCGCCAGCAGCCTAGGACAGACTGTGGGGGTTAACTATGGCTACACCTTC. Its protein product is CASSLGQTVGVNYGYTF.

This clone was picked up many times. The rearrangement joins TRBV11-3 to TRBJ2-1; TRBD2 matches at 9 bases. V was pared by 5 bases and J by 6 bases, with 5 bases of the junction left unmatched. The CDR3 spans 14 residues. Per germline, CDR1 SGHNT and CDR2 YENEEA. CDR3 nucleotide sequence: TGTGCCAGCAGCCCCGCGCGGGGGGGCAATGAGCAGTTCTTC. This sequence encodes CASSPARGGNEQFF.

This clone has at least ten counts. The chain uses TRBV7-9 and TRBJ1-6; 8 bases fit TRBD1. Per germline, CDR1 SEHNR and CDR2 FQNEAQ (reference sequence). V was clipped by 1 base and J by 10 bases; unmatched bases: 3. The CDR3 consists of 14 residues. DNA for the CDR3: TGTGCCAGCAGCTTAGAAGACAGGGGATCACCCCTCCACTTT. It is translated as CASSLEDRGSPLHF.

At least ten counts were recorded for this clone. This rearrangement joins TRBV5-1 to TRBJ1-1; D gene ambiguous. Germline values: CDR1 SGHRS, CDR2 YFSETQ. The V end was cut by 4 bases, the J end by 1 base, with 14 bases between. This CDR3 contains 15 residues. CDR3 in DNA: TGCGCCAGCAGCACCGCCCAGTCCAGGAACACTGAAGCTTTCTTT. This encodes CASSTAQSRNTEAFF. The variable domain in full, completed from reference TRBV5-1 and TRBJ1-1, reads KAGVTQTPRYLIKTRGQQVTLSCSPISGHRSVSWYQQTPGQGLQFLFEYFSETQRNKGNFPGRFSGRQFSNSRSEMNVSTLELGDSALYLCASSTAQSRNTEAFFGQGTRLTVV.

This clone appeared many times. The chain employs TRBV2 and TRBJ2-7; 9 nucleotides agree with TRBD1. Germline-derived CDR1 and CDR2 are SNHLY and FYNNEI. V shed 6 bases and J 0 bases; nucleotides not matched to a gene: 3. The CDR3 contains 14 residues. CDR3: CASSGQGSSYEQYF. For the CDR3, the DNA is TGTGCCAGCAGCGGACAGGGGAGCTCCTACGAGCAGTACTTC. Full variable domain (rest looked up from reference TRBV2 and TRBJ2-7): EPEVTQTPSHQVTQMGQEVILRCVPISNHLYFYWYRQILGQKVEFLVSFYNNEISEKSEIFDDQFSVERPDGSNFTLKIRSTKLEDSAMYFCASSGQGSSYEQYFGPGTRLTVT.

This clone has at least ten counts. The J gene is TRBJ2-1, the V gene TRBV10-2; 9 bases align to TRBD2. V dropped 3 bases and J dropped 14; count of bases not matched to a gene: 14. The CDR3 sequence is 15 residues long. Germline lookup yields CDR1 WSHSY and CDR2 SAAADI. In DNA form, the CDR3 reads TGCGCCAGCAGTGATGGACTAGCGACCTACAATGGGAAGTTCTTC. Encoded protein: CASSDGLATYNGKFF.

This clone has ten or more counts. The chain employs TRBV4-1 and TRBJ2-3; 8 positions match TRBD2. The J segment lost 4 bases and the V segment lost 4 bases, leaving 13 bases of the junction unmatched. Germline assignment: CDR1 MGHRA and CDR2 YSYEKL. This CDR3 region has 17 residues. Here the CDR3 reads CASSLQGGTSFSDTQYF. Here the CDR3 DNA reads TGCGCCAGCAGCCTCCAAGGGGGGACTAGTTTCTCAGATACGCAGTATTTT.

This clone counts as medium-sized. This chain joins TRBV10-3 and TRBJ1-3, with a weak D call TRBD1 (6 bases). The CDR3 spans 13 residues. Germline V gives CDR1 ENHRY, CDR2 SYGVKD. The germline V and J ends were trimmed by 8 bases and 4 bases, with 12 bases remaining between them. Here the CDR3 reads CAIAWDKGNTIYF. CDR3 nucleotides: TGTGCCATCGCTTGGGACAAAGGAAACACCATATATTTT.

This clone was observed a few times. V gene TRBV7-2 combines with J gene TRBJ2-5; D not certain. The J call may be wrong; the DNA end is better matched by TRBJ2-7. Germline assignment: CDR1 SGHTA and CDR2 FQGNSA. The CDR3 consists of 14 residues. The CDR3 region has the DNA TGTGCCAGCAGCTTAGCCCCTGGTTTTTACGAGCAGTACTTC. Translation gives CASSLAPGFYEQYF.

This clone was detected many times. The V and J genes are TRBV11-1 and TRBJ2-3; TRBD2 aligns across 9 bases. V dropped 5 bases and J dropped 0; count of bases not matched to a gene: 6. Germline CDR1 is SGHAT and CDR2 is FQDESV (reference sequence). The CDR3 extends over 16 amino acids. The CDR3 DNA reads TGTGCCAGCAGCGGACCTAGCGGGGCTAGCACAGATACGCAGTATTTT. It codes for CASSGPSGASTDTQYF.

This clone was seen many times. CDR3 bases: TGTGCCAGCAGCTCGGGAGACTCTGGAAACACCATATATTTT. The encoded protein is CASSSGDSGNTIYF. This chain connects TRBV13 to TRBJ1-3; D gene ambiguous. With 4 bases removed from V and 0 bases from J, the gap between germline ends came to 7 bases. Germline V CDR1 and CDR2: PRHDT, FYEKMQ (reference sequence). The CDR3 has 14 amino acids.

This clone was found many times. The chain recombines TRBV11-2 with TRBJ2-7; D is perhaps TRBD1 (5 bases). Trimming left V 0 bases short and J 3 bases short, with 9 bases between. This CDR3 is built from 14 residues. Germline loops: CDR1 SGHAT, CDR2 FQNNGV. CDR3 DNA sequence: TGTGCCAGCAGCTTAGATACGACAGTCTACGAGCAGTACGTC. Protein product: CASSLDTTVYEQYV.